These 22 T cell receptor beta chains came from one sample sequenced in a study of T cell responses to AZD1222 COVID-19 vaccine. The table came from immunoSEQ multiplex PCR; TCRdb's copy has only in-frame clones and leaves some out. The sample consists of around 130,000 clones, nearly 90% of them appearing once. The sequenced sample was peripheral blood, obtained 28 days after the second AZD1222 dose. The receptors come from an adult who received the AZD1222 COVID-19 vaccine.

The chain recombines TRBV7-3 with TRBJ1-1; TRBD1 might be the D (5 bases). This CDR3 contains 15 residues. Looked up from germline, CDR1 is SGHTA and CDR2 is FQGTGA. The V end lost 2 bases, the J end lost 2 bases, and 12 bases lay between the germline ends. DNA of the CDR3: TGTGCCAGCAGCTTATCGGGGCAGGTAAACACTGAAGCTTTCTTT. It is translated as CASSLSGQVNTEAFF.

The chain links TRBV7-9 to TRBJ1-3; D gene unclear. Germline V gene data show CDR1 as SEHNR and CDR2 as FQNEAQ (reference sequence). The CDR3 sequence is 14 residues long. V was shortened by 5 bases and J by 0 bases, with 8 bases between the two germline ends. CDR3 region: CASSPSNSGNTIYF. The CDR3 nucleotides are TGTGCCAGCAGCCCTTCTAACTCTGGAAACACCATATATTTT.

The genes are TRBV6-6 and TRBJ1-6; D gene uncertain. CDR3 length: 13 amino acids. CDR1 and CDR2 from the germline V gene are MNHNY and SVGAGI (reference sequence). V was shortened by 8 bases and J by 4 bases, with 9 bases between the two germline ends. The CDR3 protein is CASGGQYNSPLHF. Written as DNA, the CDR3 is TGTGCCAGCGGCGGCCAATATAATTCACCCCTCCACTTT.

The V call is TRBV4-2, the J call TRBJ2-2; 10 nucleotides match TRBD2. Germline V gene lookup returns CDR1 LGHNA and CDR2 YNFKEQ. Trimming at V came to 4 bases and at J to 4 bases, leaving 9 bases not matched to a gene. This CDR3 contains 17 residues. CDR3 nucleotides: TGTGCCAGCAGCCGGACGAGCGGGGGGGTTTCCACCGGGGAGCTGTTTTTT. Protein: CASSRTSGGVSTGELFF.

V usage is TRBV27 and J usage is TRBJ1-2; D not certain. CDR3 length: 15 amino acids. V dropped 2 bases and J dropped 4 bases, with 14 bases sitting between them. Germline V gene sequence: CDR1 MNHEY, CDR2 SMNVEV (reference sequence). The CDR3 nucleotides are TGTGCCAGCAGTTTAGGAGGCGAAAGCTTCTATGGCTACACCTTC. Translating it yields CASSLGGESFYGYTF.

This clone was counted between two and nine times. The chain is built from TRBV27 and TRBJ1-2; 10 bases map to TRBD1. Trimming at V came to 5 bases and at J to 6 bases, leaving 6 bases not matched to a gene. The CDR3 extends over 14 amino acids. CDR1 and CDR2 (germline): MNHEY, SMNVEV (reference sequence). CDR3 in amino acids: CASSQGQGTHGYTF. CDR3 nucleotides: TGTGCCAGCAGTCAGGGACAGGGGACGCATGGCTACACCTTC.

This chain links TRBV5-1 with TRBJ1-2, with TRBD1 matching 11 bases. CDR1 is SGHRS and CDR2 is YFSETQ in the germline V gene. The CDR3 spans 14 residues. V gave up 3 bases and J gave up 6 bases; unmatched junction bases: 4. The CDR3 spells CASSSGTGGNGYTF. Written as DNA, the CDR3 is TGCGCCAGCAGCTCCGGGACAGGGGGGAATGGCTACACCTTC.

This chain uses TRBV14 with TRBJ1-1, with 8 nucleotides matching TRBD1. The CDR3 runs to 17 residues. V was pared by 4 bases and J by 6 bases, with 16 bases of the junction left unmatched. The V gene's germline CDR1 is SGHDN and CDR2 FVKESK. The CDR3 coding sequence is TGTGCCAGCAGCCGCCTAAAAGGGACAGGCCCTCGCGCTGAAGCTTTCTTT. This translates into CASSRLKGTGPRAEAFF.

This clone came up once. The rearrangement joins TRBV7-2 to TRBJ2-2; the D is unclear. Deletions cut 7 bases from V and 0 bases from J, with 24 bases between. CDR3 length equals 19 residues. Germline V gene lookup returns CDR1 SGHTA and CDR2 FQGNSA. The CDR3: CASKVARADGPSNTGELFF. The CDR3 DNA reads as TGTGCCAGCAAGGTGGCCCGGGCCGATGGCCCTTCGAACACCGGGGAGCTGTTTTTT.

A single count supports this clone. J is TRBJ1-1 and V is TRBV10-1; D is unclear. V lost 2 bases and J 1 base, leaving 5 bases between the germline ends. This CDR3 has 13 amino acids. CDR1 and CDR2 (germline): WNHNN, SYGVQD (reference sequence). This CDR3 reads CASSELQNTEAFF. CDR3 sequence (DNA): TGCGCCAGCAGTGAGCTACAGAACACTGAAGCTTTCTTT.

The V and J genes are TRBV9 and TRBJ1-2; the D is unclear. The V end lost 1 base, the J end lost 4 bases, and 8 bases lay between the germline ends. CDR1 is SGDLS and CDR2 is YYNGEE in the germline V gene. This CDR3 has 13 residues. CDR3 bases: TGTGCCAGCAGCGTAAGGGTGGGCTATGGCTACACCTTC. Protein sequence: CASSVRVGYGYTF.

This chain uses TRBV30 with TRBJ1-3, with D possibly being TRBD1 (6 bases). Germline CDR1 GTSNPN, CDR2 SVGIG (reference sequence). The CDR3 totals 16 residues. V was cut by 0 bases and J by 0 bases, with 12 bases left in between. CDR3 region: CAWSVQGTNSGNTIYF. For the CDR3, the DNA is TGTGCCTGGAGTGTTCAGGGGACAAACTCTGGAAACACCATATATTTT.

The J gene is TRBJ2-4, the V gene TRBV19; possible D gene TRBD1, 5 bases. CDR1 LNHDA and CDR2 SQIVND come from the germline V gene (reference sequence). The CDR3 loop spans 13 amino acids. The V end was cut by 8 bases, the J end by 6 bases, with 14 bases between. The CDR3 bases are TGTGCCAGTCTCCAACAGGACGGAAACATTCAGTACTTC. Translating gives CASLQQDGNIQYF. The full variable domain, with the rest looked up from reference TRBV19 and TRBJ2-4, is DGGITQSPKYLFRKEGQNVTLSCEQNLNHDAMYWYRQDPGQGLRLIYYSQIVNDFQKGDIAEGYSVSREKKESFPLTVTSAQKNPTAFYLCASLQQDGNIQYFGAGTRLSVL.

The CDR3 DNA is TGTGCCACCAAACCCCTCTCTGGGGCCAACGTCCTGACTTTC. Protein sequence: CATKPLSGANVLTF. The J gene is TRBJ2-6, the V gene TRBV24-1; D remains ambiguous. Germline loops: CDR1 KGHDR, CDR2 SFDVKD. This CDR3 contains 14 residues. V lost 8 bases to trimming and J lost 0 bases, with 7 bases between them.

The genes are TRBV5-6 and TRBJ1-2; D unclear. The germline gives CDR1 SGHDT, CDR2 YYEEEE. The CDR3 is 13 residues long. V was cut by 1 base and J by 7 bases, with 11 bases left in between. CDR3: CASSLSSPSGYTF. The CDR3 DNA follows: TGTGCCAGCAGCTTGAGTTCACCTAGTGGCTACACCTTC.

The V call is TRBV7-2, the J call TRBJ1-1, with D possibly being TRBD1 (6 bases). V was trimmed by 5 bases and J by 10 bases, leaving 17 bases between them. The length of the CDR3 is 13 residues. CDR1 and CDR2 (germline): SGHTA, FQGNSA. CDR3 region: CASSPNGWGLAFF. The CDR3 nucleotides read TGTGCCAGCAGCCCGAACGGATGGGGGCTAGCTTTCTTT.

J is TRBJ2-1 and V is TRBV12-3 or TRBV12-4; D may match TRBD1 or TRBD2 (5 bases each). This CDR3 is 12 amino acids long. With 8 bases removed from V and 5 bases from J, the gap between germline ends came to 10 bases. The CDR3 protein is CASGGPHNEQFF. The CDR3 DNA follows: TGTGCCAGCGGGGGACCGCACAATGAGCAGTTCTTC.

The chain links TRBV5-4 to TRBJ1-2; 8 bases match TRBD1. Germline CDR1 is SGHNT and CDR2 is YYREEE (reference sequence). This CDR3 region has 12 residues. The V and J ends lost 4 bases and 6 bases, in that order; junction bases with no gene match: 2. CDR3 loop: CASSKQGDGYTF. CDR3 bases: TGTGCCAGCAGCAAACAGGGGGATGGCTACACCTTC.

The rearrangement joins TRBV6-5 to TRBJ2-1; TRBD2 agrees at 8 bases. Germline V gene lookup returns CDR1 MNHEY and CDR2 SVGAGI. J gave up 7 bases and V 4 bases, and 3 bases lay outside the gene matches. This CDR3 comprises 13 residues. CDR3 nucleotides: TGTGCCAGCAGTTGGACGGGGGGGAATGAGCAGTTCTTC. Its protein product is CASSWTGGNEQFF.

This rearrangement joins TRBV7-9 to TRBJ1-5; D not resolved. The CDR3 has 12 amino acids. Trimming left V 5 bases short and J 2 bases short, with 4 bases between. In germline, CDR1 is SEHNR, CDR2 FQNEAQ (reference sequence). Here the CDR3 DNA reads TGTGCCAGCAGCCCGGGCAATCAGCCCCAGCATTTT. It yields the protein CASSPGNQPQHF. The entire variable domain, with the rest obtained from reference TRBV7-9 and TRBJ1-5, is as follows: DTGVSQNPRHKITKRGQNVTFRCDPISEHNRLYWYRQTLGQGPEFLTYFQNEAQLEKSRLLSDRFSAERPKGSFSTLEIQRTEQGDSAMYLCASSPGNQPQHFGDGTRLSIL.

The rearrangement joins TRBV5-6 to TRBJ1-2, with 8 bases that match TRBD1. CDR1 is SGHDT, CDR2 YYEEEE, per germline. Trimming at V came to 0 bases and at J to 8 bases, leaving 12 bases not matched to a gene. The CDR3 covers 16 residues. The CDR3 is CASSLVFRTGLMGYTF. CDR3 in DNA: TGTGCCAGCAGCTTGGTATTCAGGACAGGGTTGATGGGCTACACCTTC. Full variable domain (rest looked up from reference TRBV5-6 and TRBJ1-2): DAGVTQSPTHLIKTRGQQVTLRCSPKSGHDTVSWYQQALGQGPQFIFQYYEEEERQRGNFPDRFSGHQFPNYSSELNVNALLLGDSALYLCASSLVFRTGLMGYTFGSGTRLTVV.

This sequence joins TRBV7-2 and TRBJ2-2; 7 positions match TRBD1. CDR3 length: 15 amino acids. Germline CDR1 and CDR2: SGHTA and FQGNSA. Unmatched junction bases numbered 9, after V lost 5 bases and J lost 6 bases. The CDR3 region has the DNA TGTGCCAGCAGCCCCACAGGGGTGGAGGCCGGGGAGCTGTTTTTT. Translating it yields CASSPTGVEAGELFF. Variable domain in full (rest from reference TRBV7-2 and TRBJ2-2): GAGVSQSPSNKVTEKGKDVELRCDPISGHTALYWYRQSLGQGLEFLIYFQGNSAPDKSGLPSDRFSAERTGGSVSTLTIQRTQQEDSAVYLCASSPTGVEAGELFFGEGSRLTVL.